This TCR beta chain was identified during a study of neurological immune-mediated disorders. Trimming at V came to 6 bases and at J to 4 bases, leaving 8 bases not matched to a gene. Germline CDR1 and CDR2: MNHNY and SVGAGI (reference sequence). This CDR3 comprises 15 residues. In its sample, this clonotype was seen many times. Its antigen is still unknown. Study results and limitations: No sharing of CDR3 amino acid sequences was observed among expanded clones across subjects, suggesting private repertoires in all groups.

TCRdb ran MiXCR on the 5' RACE reads and lists one entry per CDR3 protein. This table holds over 65,000 distinct CDR3 sequences, just over 2.5% found once. The chain uses TRBV6-6 and TRBJ1-1; the match to TRBD1 covers 10 bases. The sequencing sample was made of PBMCs. The TCR originated in a woman in her twenties or thirties with multiple sclerosis. The CDR3 spells CASRRDRGMTTEAFF. The CDR3 nucleotides are TGTGCCAGCAGGAGGGACAGGGGAATGACCACTGAAGCTTTCTTT.